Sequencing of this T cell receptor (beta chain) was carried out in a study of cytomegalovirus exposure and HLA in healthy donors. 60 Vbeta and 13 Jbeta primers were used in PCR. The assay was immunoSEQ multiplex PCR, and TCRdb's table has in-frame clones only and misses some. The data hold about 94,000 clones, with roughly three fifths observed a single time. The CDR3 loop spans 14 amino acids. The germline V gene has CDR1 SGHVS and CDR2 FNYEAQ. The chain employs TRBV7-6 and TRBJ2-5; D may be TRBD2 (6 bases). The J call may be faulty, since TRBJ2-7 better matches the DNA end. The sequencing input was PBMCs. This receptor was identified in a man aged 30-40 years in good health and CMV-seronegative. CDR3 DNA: TGTGCCAGCAGCTCCTTGACTAGCTCCTACGAGCAGTACTTC. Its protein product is CASSSLTSSYEQYF.